The source of this T cell receptor beta chain is a study of CD8+CD57+ T cells in acquired aplastic anemia. Study-wide context: Recorded DNA amounts for sorted CD4+ and CD8+ cells had an average of 3.2 ug.

The patients chosen for sequencing had shown expansion of CD8+CD57+ cells (detected by flow cytometry). Everyone among the patients had severe acquired aplastic anemia. When blood sampling took place, the patients had received no therapy. Points on this clonotype: Its specificity is unknown.

TCR beta VDJ combinations and CDR3 sequences were profiled from genomic DNA. Each CDR3 protein is one row after TCRdb ran MiXCR on the reads. This table holds over 150,000 distinct CDR3 sequences, about three fifths found once. The study's findings and limits: Patient and control CD8+ Simpson's diversity was not significantly different.

Germline V gene sequence: CDR1 ENHRY, CDR2 SYGVKD. CDR3 length: 15 amino acids. V was shortened by 3 bases and J by 0 bases, with 11 bases between the two germline ends. Sequenced input: sorted CD4+, CD8+, or CD8+CD57+ T cells (not recorded which) from PBMCs. The clonotype was recovered from a human donor with aplastic anemia. This chain connects TRBV10-3 to TRBJ1-1; D is possibly TRBD1 (6 bases). The CDR3 spells CAISDRQGMNTEAFF. The DNA for the CDR3 is TGTGCCATCAGTGATCGGCAGGGGATGAACACTGAAGCTTTCTTT.